Shown below are 17 T cell receptor beta chains from a single sample sequenced in a study of blood T cell repertoires in COVID-19. TCRdb's copy holds only in-frame clones and misses some; the assay was immunoSEQ multiplex PCR. The sample consists of about 190,000 clones, around 80% of them appearing once. The source material was peripheral blood. The receptors originated from a man aged 45-65 years who had recovered from COVID-19.

The table lists this clone with a few counts. V is TRBV18 and J is TRBJ2-2; D might be TRBD2 (6 bases). Germline V gene lookup returns CDR1 KGHSH and CDR2 LQKENI. CDR3 length equals 17 residues. V was pared by 3 bases and J by 3 bases, with 17 bases between. The chain's CDR3 is CASSPILAGGDTGELFF. The CDR3 DNA reads as TGTGCCAGCTCACCCATACTAGCTGGAGGGGACACCGGGGAGCTGTTTTTT.

This clone was picked up a small number of times. The V call is TRBV11-2, the J call TRBJ2-1; the match to TRBD2 covers 11 bases. The CDR3 covers 16 residues. Germline V gives CDR1 SGHAT, CDR2 FQNNGV. The junction had 2 bases not matched to a gene; V was cut back by 0 bases and J by 4 bases. CDR3 coding DNA: TGTGCCAGCAGCTTAGAACTAGCGGGAGTGTACAATGAGCAGTTCTTC. This sequence encodes CASSLELAGVYNEQFF.

V is TRBV21-1 and J is TRBJ1-1; the DNA was not compared with TRBD1, the D call given in the table. TRBV21-1 is a listed pseudogene. The CDR3 length is 11 residues. In nucleotides, the CDR3 is TGTGCCAGAAGGGGGCGCGGGTCAGCTTTCTTT. Translated, it gives CARRGRGSAFF.

This chain uses TRBV28 with TRBJ1-3; TRBD1 might be the D (6 bases). Trimming cost V 3 bases and J 1 base, with 13 bases left between them. CDR3 size: 16 residues. Germline CDR1 reads MDHEN; CDR2 reads SYDVKM. The CDR3 nucleotides read TGTGCCAGCAGTTTGTTGCCAGGGGCATCTGGAAACACCATATATTTT. Translating gives CASSLLPGASGNTIYF.

This clone was found once. In DNA form, the CDR3 reads TGTGCCAGCAGAGAAACAGGGATGAACACTGAAGCTTTCTTT. It encodes CASRETGMNTEAFF. The chain employs TRBV7-9 and TRBJ1-1; TRBD1 might be the D (6 bases). The ends were cut back, 6 bases at V and 0 bases at J, with 11 bases in the middle. The CDR3 length is 14 residues. The germline V gene encodes CDR1 SEHNR and CDR2 FQNEAQ (reference sequence).

The rearrangement links TRBV27 to TRBJ1-5; the match to TRBD1 covers 10 bases. The trim removed 4 bases at V and 7 bases at J, leaving 4 bases unmatched. This CDR3 has 14 residues. Per the germline V gene, CDR1 is MNHEY and CDR2 is SMNVEV (reference sequence). CDR3 region: CASSWGQGTQPQHF. DNA of the CDR3: TGTGCCAGCAGTTGGGGACAGGGGACCCAGCCCCAGCATTTT.

This chain connects TRBV19 to TRBJ2-7; 7 bases align to TRBD2. Germline V gene sequence: CDR1 LNHDA, CDR2 SQIVND (reference sequence). The V segment lost 3 bases and the J segment 3 bases; nucleotides outside the gene matches: 5. CDR3 length equals 14 residues. Here the CDR3 reads CASSISLADYEQYF. CDR3 nucleotides: TGTGCCAGTAGTATTAGTCTAGCGGACTACGAGCAGTACTTC.

This clone appeared a single time. The CDR3 protein is CATSVAKGVNTGELFF. The CDR3 bases are TGTGCCACCAGTGTCGCGAAGGGGGTCAACACCGGGGAGCTGTTTTTT. The gene calls are TRBV24-1 and TRBJ2-2; tentative D call: TRBD1 (6 bases). Germline loops: CDR1 KGHDR, CDR2 SFDVKD. The V end was cut by 5 bases, the J end by 2 bases, with 14 bases between. This CDR3 is 16 amino acids long.

J is TRBJ2-5 and V is TRBV10-1; possibly TRBD2 for D (5 bases). This CDR3 comprises 13 residues. Deletions cut 0 bases from V and 7 bases from J, with 9 bases between. In germline, CDR1 is WNHNN, CDR2 SYGVQD (reference sequence). In DNA, the CDR3 is TGCGCCAGCAGTGAGTCGGGAGTTTGGACCCAGTACTTC. Amino acid sequence: CASSESGVWTQYF.

The chain has TRBV27 and TRBJ2-1, with D perhaps TRBD2 (6 bases). Germline CDR1 MNHEY, CDR2 SMNVEV (reference sequence). The CDR3 runs to 16 residues. V was cut by 8 bases and J by 4 bases, with 21 bases left in between. The CDR3 sequence is CASCQGAGPSYNEQFF. The CDR3 nucleotides are TGTGCCAGCTGTCAAGGGGCGGGACCTTCATACAATGAGCAGTTCTTC.

This chain connects TRBV28 to TRBJ2-7, with D unclear. The CDR3 extends over 13 amino acids. The germline gives CDR1 MDHEN, CDR2 SYDVKM. Trimming removed 10 bases from V and 3 bases from J, with 16 bases in between. The CDR3 sequence: CATKLPHYYEQYF. CDR3 coding DNA: TGTGCCACCAAACTACCCCACTACTACGAGCAGTACTTC.

V is TRBV7-3 and J is TRBJ2-7; unclear D gene. CDR3 size: 13 residues. V was cut by 3 bases and J by 6 bases, with 12 bases left in between. CDR1 SGHTA and CDR2 FQGTGA come from the germline V gene. The CDR3 protein is CASSFSFGGEQYF. In nucleotides, the CDR3 is TGTGCCAGCAGCTTTTCTTTCGGCGGCGAGCAGTACTTC.

This clone was recorded at least ten times. Other DNA sequences in the same sample also yield this CDR3. The chain carries TRBV11-2 and TRBJ2-3; D possibly corresponds to TRBD1 (6 bases). This CDR3 contains 14 residues. The V and J ends lost 2 bases and 4 bases respectively, with 10 bases between them. Germline V gives CDR1 SGHAT, CDR2 FQNNGV. The CDR3 sequence is CASSLNRVADTQYF. The CDR3 nucleotides read TGTGCCAGCAGCTTAAACAGGGTGGCAGATACGCAGTATTTT. The whole variable domain, remainder taken from reference TRBV11-2 and TRBJ2-3, is EAGVAQSPRYKIIEKRQSVAFWCNPISGHATLYWYQQILGQGPKLLIQFQNNGVVDDSQLPKDRFSAERLKGVDSTLKIQPAKLEDSAVYLCASSLNRVADTQYFGPGTRLTVL.

Regarding this clone: The DNA is left out, because the CDR3 cannot be placed on it with certainty; the CDR3 is given as TCRdb lists it. The chain joins TRBV19 to TRBJ2-1; TRBD2 was called by the table and not checked on the DNA. Looked up from germline, CDR1 is LNHDA and CDR2 is SQIVND (reference sequence). The CDR3 contains 15 residues when both ends are counted. This CDR3 is CASTSAGGSYNEQFF.

V and J are TRBV9 and TRBJ2-4; TRBD2 agrees at 11 bases. The CDR3 is 15 amino acids. The V and J ends lost 3 bases and 7 bases, in that order; junction bases with no gene match: 6. Germline lookup yields CDR1 SGDLS and CDR2 YYNGEE. The CDR3 DNA follows: TGTGCCAGCAGCGCAAAAATAGCGGGAGGGAACATTCAGTACTTC. It encodes CASSAKIAGGNIQYF.

The chain has TRBV29-1 and TRBJ2-7; TRBD1 is a possible D gene (5 bases). This CDR3 contains 13 residues. V dropped 4 bases and J dropped 5 bases, with 15 bases sitting between them. Germline values: CDR1 SQVTM, CDR2 ANQGSEA. The CDR3 nucleotides are TGCAGCGTTGTGGACGGAGACAGCCACGAGCAGTACTTC. This codes for CSVVDGDSHEQYF.

This clone was counted only a few times. V gene TRBV7-3 combines with J gene TRBJ2-2; 10 bases align to TRBD1. Germline assignment: CDR1 SGHTA and CDR2 FQGTGA. The length of the CDR3 is 18 residues. The V gene end was trimmed by 4 bases and the J gene end by 5 bases; junction bases not matched to a gene: 13. The CDR3 reads CASSSYSGGQGSTGELFF. CDR3 DNA sequence: TGTGCCAGCAGCTCCTACTCGGGGGGACAGGGGTCTACCGGGGAGCTGTTTTTT. Full variable domain (rest looked up from reference TRBV7-3 and TRBJ2-2): GAGVSQTPSNKVTEKGKYVELRCDPISGHTALYWYRQSLGQGPEFLIYFQGTGAADDSGLPNDRFFAVRPEGSVSTLKIQRTERGDSAVYLCASSSYSGGQGSTGELFFGEGSRLTVL.